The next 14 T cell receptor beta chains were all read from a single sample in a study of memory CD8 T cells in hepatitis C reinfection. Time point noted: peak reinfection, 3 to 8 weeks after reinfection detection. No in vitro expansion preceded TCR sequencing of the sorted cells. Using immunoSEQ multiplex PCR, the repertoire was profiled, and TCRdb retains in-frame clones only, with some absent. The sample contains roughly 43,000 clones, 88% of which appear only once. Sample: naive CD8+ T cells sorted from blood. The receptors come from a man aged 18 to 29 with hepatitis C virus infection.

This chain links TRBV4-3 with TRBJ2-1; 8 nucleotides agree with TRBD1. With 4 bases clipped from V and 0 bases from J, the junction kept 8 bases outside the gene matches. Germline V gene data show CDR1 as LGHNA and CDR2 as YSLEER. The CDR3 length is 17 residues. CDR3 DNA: TGCGCCAGCAGCCTAAGATGGACAGGGAGCTCCTACAATGAGCAGTTCTTC. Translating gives CASSLRWTGSSYNEQFF.

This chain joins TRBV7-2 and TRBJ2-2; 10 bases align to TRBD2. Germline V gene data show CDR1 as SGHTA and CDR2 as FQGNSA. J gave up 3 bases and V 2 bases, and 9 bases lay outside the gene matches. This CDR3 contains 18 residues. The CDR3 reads CASSLTRTSGRYTGELFF. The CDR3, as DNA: TGTGCCAGCAGCTTAACAAGGACTAGCGGTCGATACACCGGGGAGCTGTTTTTT.

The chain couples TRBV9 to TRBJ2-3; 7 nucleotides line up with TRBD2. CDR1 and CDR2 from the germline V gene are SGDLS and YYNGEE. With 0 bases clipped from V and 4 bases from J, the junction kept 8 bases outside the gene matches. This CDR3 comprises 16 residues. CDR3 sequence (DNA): TGTGCCAGCAGCGTAGAGCCCAGCGGGGCCGCAGATACGCAGTATTTT. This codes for CASSVEPSGAADTQYF.

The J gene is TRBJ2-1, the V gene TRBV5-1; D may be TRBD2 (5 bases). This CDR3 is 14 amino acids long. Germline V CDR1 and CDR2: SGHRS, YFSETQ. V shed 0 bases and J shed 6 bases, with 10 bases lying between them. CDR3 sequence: CASSLGGEVNEQFF. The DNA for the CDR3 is TGCGCCAGCAGCTTGGGGGGAGAGGTCAATGAGCAGTTCTTC.

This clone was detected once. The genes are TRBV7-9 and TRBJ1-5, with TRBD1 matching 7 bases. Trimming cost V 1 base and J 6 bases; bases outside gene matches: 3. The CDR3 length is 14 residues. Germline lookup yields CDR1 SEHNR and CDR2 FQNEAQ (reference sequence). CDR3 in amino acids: CASSLEGGGQPQHF. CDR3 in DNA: TGTGCCAGCAGCTTAGAAGGGGGCGGTCAGCCCCAGCATTTT. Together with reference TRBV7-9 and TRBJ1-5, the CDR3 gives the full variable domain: DTGVSQNPRHKITKRGQNVTFRCDPISEHNRLYWYRQTLGQGPEFLTYFQNEAQLEKSRLLSDRFSAERPKGSFSTLEIQRTEQGDSAMYLCASSLEGGGQPQHFGDGTRLSIL.

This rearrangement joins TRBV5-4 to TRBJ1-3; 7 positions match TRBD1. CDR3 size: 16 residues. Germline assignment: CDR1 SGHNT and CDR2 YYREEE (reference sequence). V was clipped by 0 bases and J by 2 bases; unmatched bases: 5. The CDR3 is CASSLVPGGTGNTIYF. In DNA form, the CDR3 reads TGTGCCAGCAGCTTGGTGCCAGGGGGTACTGGAAACACCATATATTTT.

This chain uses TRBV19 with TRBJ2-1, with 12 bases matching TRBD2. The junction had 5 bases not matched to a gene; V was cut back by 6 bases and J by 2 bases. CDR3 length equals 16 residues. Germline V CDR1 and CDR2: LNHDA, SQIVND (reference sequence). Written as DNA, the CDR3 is TGTGCCAGTAGGAAGACTAGCGGGGGACCCTACAATGAGCAGTTCTTC. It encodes CASRKTSGGPYNEQFF.

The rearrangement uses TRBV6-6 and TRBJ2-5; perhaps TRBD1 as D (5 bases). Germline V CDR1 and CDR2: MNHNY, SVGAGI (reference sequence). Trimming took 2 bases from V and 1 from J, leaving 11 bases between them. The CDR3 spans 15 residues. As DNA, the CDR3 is TGTGCCAGCAGTTACCAGGGCTACGCCCAAGAGACCCAGTACTTC. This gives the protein CASSYQGYAQETQYF.

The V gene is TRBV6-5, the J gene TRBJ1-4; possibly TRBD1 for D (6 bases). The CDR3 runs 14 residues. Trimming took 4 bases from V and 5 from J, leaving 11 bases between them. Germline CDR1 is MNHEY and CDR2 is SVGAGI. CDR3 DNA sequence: TGTGCCAGCAGTTGGGACATCTCAAATGAAAAACTGTTTTTT. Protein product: CASSWDISNEKLFF.

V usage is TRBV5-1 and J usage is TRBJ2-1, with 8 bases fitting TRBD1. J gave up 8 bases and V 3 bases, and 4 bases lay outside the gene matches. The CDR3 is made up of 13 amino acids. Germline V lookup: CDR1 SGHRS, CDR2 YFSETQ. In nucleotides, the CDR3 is TGCGCCAGCAGCTCACTGGACAGGGATGAGCAGTTCTTC. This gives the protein CASSSLDRDEQFF.

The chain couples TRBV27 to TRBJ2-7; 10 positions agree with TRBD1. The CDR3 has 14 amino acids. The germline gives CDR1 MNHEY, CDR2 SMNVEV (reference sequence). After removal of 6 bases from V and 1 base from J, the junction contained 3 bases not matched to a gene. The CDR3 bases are TGTGCCAGCAGGTGGACAGGGGGGTCCTACGAGCAGTACTTC. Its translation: CASRWTGGSYEQYF.

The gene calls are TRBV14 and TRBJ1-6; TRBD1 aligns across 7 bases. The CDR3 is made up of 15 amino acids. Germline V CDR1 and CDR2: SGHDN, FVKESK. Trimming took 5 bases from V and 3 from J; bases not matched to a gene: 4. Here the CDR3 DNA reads TGTGCCAGCAGCGTAGCAGGGGGCTATAATTCACCCCTCCACTTT. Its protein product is CASSVAGGYNSPLHF.

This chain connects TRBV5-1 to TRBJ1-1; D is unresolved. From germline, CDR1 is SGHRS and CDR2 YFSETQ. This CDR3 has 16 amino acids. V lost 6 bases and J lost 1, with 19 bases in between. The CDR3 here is CASKFGWGGGNTEAFF. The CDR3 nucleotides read TGCGCCAGCAAATTTGGTTGGGGAGGAGGGAACACTGAAGCTTTCTTT. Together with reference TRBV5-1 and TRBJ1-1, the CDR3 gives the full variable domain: KAGVTQTPRYLIKTRGQQVTLSCSPISGHRSVSWYQQTPGQGLQFLFEYFSETQRNKGNFPGRFSGRQFSNSRSEMNVSTLELGDSALYLCASKFGWGGGNTEAFFGQGTRLTVV.

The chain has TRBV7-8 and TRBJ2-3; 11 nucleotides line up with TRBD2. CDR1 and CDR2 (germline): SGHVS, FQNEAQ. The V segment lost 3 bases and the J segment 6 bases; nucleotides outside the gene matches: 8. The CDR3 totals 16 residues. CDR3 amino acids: CASSFLAGGEGDTQYF. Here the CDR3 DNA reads TGTGCCAGCAGCTTTTTAGCGGGGGGGGAGGGGGATACGCAGTATTTT.